Listed here is a single T cell receptor (beta chain). After removal of 5 bases from V and 5 bases from J, the junction contained 11 bases not matched to a gene. Germline CDR1 is MNHEY and CDR2 is SMNVEV (reference sequence). The CDR3 is 15 amino acids. This specimen belongs to a study of blood T cell repertoires in COVID-19. Study context: Italy, Spain and the United States were the sources of the convalescent and acute COVID-19 samples. In each case, the material was cDNA or gDNA derived from T cells, B-cell-depleted T cells, or PBMCs.

Original processing methods: Estimates of nucleated cell counts were drawn from the amplification of reference gene primers. TCRdb's table, derived via immunoSEQ multiplex PCR, lists solely in-frame clones and lacks some. D and trimming come from the DNA, and the V and J calls and clone size come from that table. The sample includes tens of thousands of clones, about 85% of them seen just once. The TCR comes from a man older than 75 with acute or convalescent COVID-19. Sequencing was carried out using peripheral blood. The chain combines TRBV27 with TRBJ1-1; 7 nucleotides align to TRBD1. The DNA of the CDR3 is TGTGCCAGCAGTCACCTGGACAGGCAAGGGACTGAAGCTTTCTTT. It encodes CASSHLDRQGTEAFF.